The sequence of this TCR beta chain was determined in a study of T cell changes during pregnancy in multiple sclerosis. Germline V gene data show CDR1 as SGDLS and CDR2 as YYNGEE. V was trimmed by 3 bases and J by 7 bases, leaving 11 bases between them. This CDR3 region has 13 residues. Assay used: immunoSEQ multiplex PCR; TCRdb lists only in-frame clones, some missing. The sample holds around 44,000 clones, roughly 87% seen once. The specimen was CD8+ T cells from peripheral blood mononuclear cells, collected in the first trimester of pregnancy. This clonotype originated in a female donor with multiple sclerosis, enrolled in a pregnancy study. The chain uses TRBV9 and TRBJ2-1, with D possibly TRBD2 on 5 matching bases. In DNA form, the CDR3 reads TGTGCCAGCAGCGGACGGGGTTGGAATGAGCAGTTCTTC. The encoded protein is CASSGRGWNEQFF.